The rows below give T cell receptor beta chains drawn from one sample of a study of T cells in Graves' hyperthyroidism and ophthalmopathy. Each CDR3 protein is one row after TCRdb ran MiXCR on the multiplex PCR reads. This sample has roughly 380,000 distinct CDR3 sequences, with 14% found just once. The sample consisted of blood. The receptors were gathered from a woman in her fifties or sixties with Graves' hyperthyroidism. The CDR3 runs from the conserved cysteine through the conserved F or W. D genes are given only for firm matches. Only part of the rows carry a size: once, few, many, or a class if the clone is expanded.

d_gene	abundance	v_gene	j_gene	CDR3nt	CDR3aa
-	few	TRBV24-1	TRBJ2-3	TGTGCCACCAGTGACCTCAGGGAAACGGGCACAGATACGCAGTATTTT	CATSDLRETGTDTQYF
TRBD2	few	TRBV9	TRBJ2-7	TGTGCCAGCAGCGTCGAAGGACTAGCGGGAGACGAGCAGTACTTC	CASSVEGLAGDEQYF
TRBD1	many	TRBV12-3/TRBV12-4	TRBJ1-3	TGTGCCAGCAGCCGGACAGGGAATGGAAACACCATATATTTT	CASSRTGNGNTIYF
TRBD1	many	TRBV9	TRBJ1-1	TGTGCCAGCAGCCTCACAGGGGCGAACACTGAAGCTTTCTTT	CASSLTGANTEAFF
-	-	TRBV27	TRBJ2-2	TGTGCCACCAGATACGTGGGAGGCACCGGGGAGCTGTTTTTT	CATRYVGGTGELFF
-	few	TRBV6-1	TRBJ2-2	TGTGCCAGCACTCGGGGGCGCGTCACCGGGGAGCTGTTTTTT	CASTRGRVTGELFF
-	few	TRBV5-4	TRBJ2-7	TGTGCCAGCAGCTTTAGGGCAGGGGTGTCCTACGAGCAGTACTTC	CASSFRAGVSYEQYF
-	many	TRBV19	TRBJ1-2	TGTGCCAGTATCCCCCTCGGACAACCGGCTAACTATGGCTACACCTTC	CASIPLGQPANYGYTF
-	-	TRBV10-3	TRBJ1-1	TGTGCCATCAGTGGAACCCGGGTTCTTGAAGCTTTCTTT	CAISGTRVLEAFF
-	many	TRBV20-1	TRBJ2-7	TGCAGTGTCACCGGCGTCTCAGCCTACGAGCAGTACTTC	CSVTGVSAYEQYF
-	many	TRBV11-2	TRBJ2-3	TGTGCCAGCAGCTTGTATACGGGAGCCCTAGCCACAGATACGCAGTATTTT	CASSLYTGALATDTQYF
-	many	TRBV18	TRBJ1-2	TGTGCCAGCTCACCCCCAAATAACTATGGCTACACCTTC	CASSPPNNYGYTF
TRBD1	many	TRBV29-1	TRBJ2-5	TGCAGCGCGGGACAGTCTACGGGGACCCAGTACTTC	CSAGQSTGTQYF
-	many	TRBV24-1	TRBJ2-3	TGTGCCACCGGGACTTCCCGTACAGATACGCAGTATTTT	CATGTSRTDTQYF
-	-	TRBV19	TRBJ2-5	TGTGCCAGTAGAGATATCACAGAGACCCAGTACTTC	CASRDITETQYF
-	many	TRBV18	TRBJ1-2	TGTGCCAGCTCACCACCGGCCCTCCTAAACGGGCCTCATGGCTACACCTTC	CASSPPALLNGPHGYTF
TRBD2	-	TRBV11-2	TRBJ2-3	TGTGCCAGCAGCTTAGCGCCACTAGCGGGAGTCACAGATACGCAGTATTTT	CASSLAPLAGVTDTQYF
-	many	TRBV12-5	TRBJ1-1	TGTGCTAGTGGTTTGGTCCCAGGCACTGAAGCTTTCTTT	CASGLVPGTEAFF
-	few	TRBV20-1	TRBJ2-3	TGCAGTGCTAGTGGGTGGGCTGAATACACAGATACGCAGTATTTT	CSASGWAEYTDTQYF
-	many	TRBV12-3/TRBV12-4	TRBJ1-2	TGTGCCAGCAGTTCACACGGGCCCGCCCCCACCTTC	CASSSHGPAPTF
TRBD1	-	TRBV5-8	TRBJ1-4	TGTGCCAGCAGCCTACAGGGGGCGAGGGGTGAAAAACTGTTTTTT	CASSLQGARGEKLFF
TRBD1	-	TRBV4-2	TRBJ2-7	TGTGCCAGCAGTCCTGACAGGGCCCTCGAGCAGTACTTC	CASSPDRALEQYF
TRBD1	many	TRBV20-1	TRBJ1-1	TGCAGTGCTAGGGAGGACAGGGCACCCACTGAAGCTTTCTTT	CSAREDRAPTEAFF
TRBD1	many	TRBV7-9	TRBJ2-3	TGTGCCAGCAGCTGGGGACAGGGGTCAGATACGCAGTATTTT	CASSWGQGSDTQYF
-	many	TRBV6-1	TRBJ1-4	TGTGCCAGCACGTCCCCCAAGGGCGTGGATGGTGAAAAACTGTTTTTT	CASTSPKGVDGEKLFF
TRBD1	many	TRBV11-3	TRBJ2-4	TGTGCCAGCAGCTCGGGGACAGGGAGAGCCAAAAACATTCAGTACTTC	CASSSGTGRAKNIQYF
TRBD1	once	TRBV20-1	TRBJ1-5	TGCAGTGCTAGATCCGACAGGGAAAATCAGCCCCAGCATTTT	CSARSDRENQPQHF
TRBD2	many	TRBV10-3	TRBJ2-1	TGTGCCATTCGGGCTAGCGGGATATGGGACAATGAGCAGTTCTTC	CAIRASGIWDNEQFF
TRBD2	-	TRBV6-6	TRBJ2-1	TGTGCCAGCAGTTACTCCTCGGGGGGTAGCGGGAGTGATGAGCAGTTCTTC	CASSYSSGGSGSDEQFF
TRBD2	-	TRBV7-8	TRBJ2-3	TGTGCCAGCAGCCAAAGGACTAGCGCCCACACAGATACGCAGTATTTT	CASSQRTSAHTDTQYF
-	few	TRBV20-1	TRBJ1-1	TGCAGTGCCGATCGGTGGGGTGAAGCTTTCTTT	CSADRWGEAFF
TRBD1	many	TRBV7-9	TRBJ2-6	TGTGCCAGCAGCGCAACGGACAGGACTGGGGCCAACGTCCTGACTTTC	CASSATDRTGANVLTF
-	few	TRBV5-1	TRBJ1-1	TGCGCCAGCAGCTTGGGGCCCCAGGGGCCGAACACTGAAGCTTTCTTT	CASSLGPQGPNTEAFF
-	many	TRBV2	TRBJ1-2	TGTGCCAGCAGTGAACAGGATAACTATGGCTACACCTTC	CASSEQDNYGYTF
-	many	TRBV20-1	TRBJ2-1	TGCAGTGCTTCCAGGGTGGGCAATGAGCAGTTCTTC	CSASRVGNEQFF
TRBD1	few	TRBV7-9	TRBJ1-4	TGTGCCAGCAGCTCAACGAGACAGGGGCTGCGGGATGAAAAACTGTTTTTT	CASSSTRQGLRDEKLFF
-	many	TRBV5-1	TRBJ2-1	TGCGCCAGCAGCGCAGTAAATGAGCAGTTCTTC	CASSAVNEQFF
TRBD1	many	TRBV5-6	TRBJ1-2	TGTGCCAGCAGCTTGTCTGGTTCCGGGACAGTCTATGGCTACACCTTC	CASSLSGSGTVYGYTF